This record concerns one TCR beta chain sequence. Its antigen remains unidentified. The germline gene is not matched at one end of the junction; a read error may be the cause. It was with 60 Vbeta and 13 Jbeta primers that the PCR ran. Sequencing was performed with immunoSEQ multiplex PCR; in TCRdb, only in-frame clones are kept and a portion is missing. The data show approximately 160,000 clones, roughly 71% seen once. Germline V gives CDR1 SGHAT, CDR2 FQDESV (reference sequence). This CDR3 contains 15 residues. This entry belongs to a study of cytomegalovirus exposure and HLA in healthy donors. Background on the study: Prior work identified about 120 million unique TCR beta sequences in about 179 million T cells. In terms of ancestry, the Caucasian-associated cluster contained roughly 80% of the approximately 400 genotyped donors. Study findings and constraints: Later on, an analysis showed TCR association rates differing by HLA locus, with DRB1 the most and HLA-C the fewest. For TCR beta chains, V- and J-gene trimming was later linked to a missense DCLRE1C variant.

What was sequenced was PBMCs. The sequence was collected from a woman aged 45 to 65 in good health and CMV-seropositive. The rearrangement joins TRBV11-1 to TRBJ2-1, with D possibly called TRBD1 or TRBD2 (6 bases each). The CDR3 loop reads CASSIAGEAYNEQFF. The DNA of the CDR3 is TGTGCCAGCAGCATAGCAGGGGAGGCCTACAATGAGCAGTTCTTC. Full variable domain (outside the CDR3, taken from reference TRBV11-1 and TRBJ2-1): EAEVAQSPRYKITEKSQAVAFWCDPISGHATLYWYRQILGQGPELLVQFQDESVVDDSQLPKDRFSAERLKGVDSTLKIQPAELGDSAMYLCASSIAGEAYNEQFFGPGTRLTVL.